The next 7 T cell receptor beta chains were all read from a single sample in a study of blood T cell repertoires in COVID-19. The method was immunoSEQ multiplex PCR; TCRdb's version includes in-frame clones alone and lacks a portion of them. Among about 210,000 clones listed, 80% to 90% were seen once. The sequenced sample consisted of PBMCs or T cells enriched from blood (not recorded which). These receptors all stem from a woman aged 40 to 50 with acute COVID-19.

V gene TRBV10-1 combines with J gene TRBJ2-3; D uncertain. V dropped 3 bases and J dropped 2 bases, with 6 bases sitting between them. Germline V gives CDR1 WNHNN, CDR2 SYGVQD (reference sequence). The CDR3 extends over 13 amino acids. This CDR3 is CASSDVATDTQYF. The CDR3 bases are TGCGCCAGCAGTGACGTGGCCACAGATACGCAGTATTTT.

This chain joins TRBV6-2 or TRBV6-3 and TRBJ1-5; TRBD1 agrees at 7 bases. V lost 5 bases to trimming and J lost 1 base; unmatched junction nucleotides: 5. The CDR3 is made up of 15 amino acids. Germline assignment: CDR1 MNHEY and CDR2 SVGEGT. In DNA form, the CDR3 reads TGTGCCAGCAGTGGATGGACAGGCAGCAATCAGCCCCAGCATTTT. Its protein is CASSGWTGSNQPQHF.

This clone has only one observation. This rearrangement joins TRBV7-8 to TRBJ2-1; a weak D match, TRBD2 (6 bases). Germline-derived CDR1 and CDR2 are SGHVS and FQNEAQ. The CDR3 is made up of 16 amino acids. The ends were cut back, 0 bases at V and 8 bases at J, with 17 bases in the middle. The CDR3 loop is CASSLAGLAWGDEQFF. The CDR3, as DNA: TGTGCCAGCAGCTTAGCGGGGCTAGCGTGGGGAGATGAGCAGTTCTTC.

The genes are TRBV9 and TRBJ2-1; unclear D gene. CDR1 and CDR2 (germline): SGDLS, YYNGEE. The germline V and J ends were trimmed by 0 bases and 6 bases, with 4 bases remaining between them. The CDR3 runs 12 residues. CDR3 in DNA: TGTGCCAGCAGCGTAGCTAGCAATGAGCAGTTCTTC. Translated, it gives CASSVASNEQFF.

The V call is TRBV7-8, the J call TRBJ2-1; unclear D gene. Trimming shortened V by 1 base and J by 0 bases, and 10 bases separated the two germline ends. The germline CDR1 and CDR2 sequences are SGHVS and FQNEAQ. The CDR3 totals 16 residues. The CDR3 reads CASSLGRKSSYNEQFF. The CDR3 DNA reads as TGTGCCAGCAGCTTAGGCAGGAAAAGCTCCTACAATGAGCAGTTCTTC.

This chain links TRBV27 with TRBJ1-5; maybe TRBD1 (5 bases). This CDR3 has 13 amino acids. Germline CDR1 and CDR2: MNHEY and SMNVEV (reference sequence). The ends were cut back, 6 bases at V and 7 bases at J, with 13 bases in the middle. In nucleotides, the CDR3 is TGTGCCAGCAGGCTAGGGGTTGCGCAGCCCCAGCATTTT. The encoded protein is CASRLGVAQPQHF.

This chain connects TRBV7-9 to TRBJ2-3, with a tentative D call TRBD2 (7 bases). The CDR3 is made up of 15 amino acids. Germline assignment: CDR1 SEHNR and CDR2 FQNEAQ (reference sequence). The V end was cut by 4 bases, the J end by 2 bases, with 13 bases between. CDR3 sequence reads: CASSSTGGLTDTQYF. CDR3 in DNA: TGTGCCAGCAGCTCAACGGGGGGCCTCACAGATACGCAGTATTTT. The whole variable domain, filled in from reference TRBV7-9 and TRBJ2-3, reads DTGVSQNPRHKITKRGQNVTFRCDPISEHNRLYWYRQTLGQGPEFLTYFQNEAQLEKSRLLSDRFSAERPKGSFSTLEIQRTEQGDSAMYLCASSSTGGLTDTQYFGPGTRLTVL.